The 27 T cell receptor beta chains below were found in one sample sequenced in a study of blood T cell repertoires in COVID-19. Sequencing was performed with immunoSEQ multiplex PCR; in TCRdb, only in-frame clones are kept and a portion is missing. The table shows approximately 310,000 clones, with 75% to 90% occurring only once. Sequencing used PBMCs or T cells enriched from blood (not recorded which). The receptors originated from a woman aged 25 to 39 who had been exposed to COVID-19.

The rearrangement uses TRBV11-2 and TRBJ2-1; 11 bases fit TRBD1. From germline, CDR1 is SGHAT and CDR2 FQNNGV. The CDR3 spans 15 residues. J lost 6 bases, V lost 4 bases, and 5 bases had no gene match. CDR3 protein: CASSSRTGGSNEQFF. Written as DNA, the CDR3 is TGTGCCAGCAGCTCTAGGACAGGGGGCTCCAATGAGCAGTTCTTC.

The chain carries TRBV14 and TRBJ2-3, with 7 nucleotides matching TRBD2. The germline V gene encodes CDR1 SGHDN and CDR2 FVKESK. The CDR3 is 16 amino acids. V lost 5 bases to trimming and J lost 1 base; unmatched junction nucleotides: 9. As DNA, the CDR3 is TGTGCCAGCAGCGTTGGAAGGCTAGCGGGCACAGATACGCAGTATTTT. Encoded protein: CASSVGRLAGTDTQYF.

The gene calls are TRBV2 and TRBJ2-7; TRBD2 might be the D (5 bases). V was clipped by 5 bases and J by 0 bases, with 5 bases between them. The CDR3 has 12 residues. Germline V gene lookup returns CDR1 SNHLY and CDR2 FYNNEI. CDR3 loop: CASSLASYEQYF. The CDR3 bases are TGTGCCAGCAGTCTAGCCTCCTACGAGCAGTACTTC.

V gene TRBV11-2 combines with J gene TRBJ2-5; D is unresolved. Germline-derived CDR1 and CDR2 are SGHAT and FQNNGV. Trimming removed 2 bases at V and 1 base at J, with 5 bases between. The CDR3 is 13 residues long. The chain's CDR3 is CASSLQAQETQYF. The CDR3 nucleotides read TGTGCCAGCAGCTTACAGGCCCAAGAGACCCAGTACTTC.

Here the CDR3 reads CASSVGGQGGEKLFF. CDR3 bases: TGTGCCAGCAGCGTAGGGGGACAGGGTGGCGAAAAACTGTTTTTT. V gene TRBV9 combines with J gene TRBJ1-4; 9 nucleotides agree with TRBD1. The CDR3 is 15 amino acids. V dropped 0 bases and J dropped 8; count of bases not matched to a gene: 5. Germline V gene data show CDR1 as SGDLS and CDR2 as YYNGEE.

This sequence joins TRBV9 and TRBJ1-2; D not resolved. Germline V CDR1 and CDR2: SGDLS, YYNGEE. The V end was cut by 0 bases, the J end by 0 bases, with 9 bases between. The CDR3 is made up of 15 amino acids. In nucleotides, the CDR3 is TGTGCCAGCAGCGTAGCTCTGAGTTCTAACTATGGCTACACCTTC. Translated: CASSVALSSNYGYTF.

The chain employs TRBV11-2 and TRBJ1-1, with 7 bases lining up with TRBD1. Per the germline V gene, CDR1 is SGHAT and CDR2 is FQNNGV. CDR3 length: 16 amino acids. The V and J ends lost 8 bases and 2 bases, in that order; junction bases with no gene match: 14. CDR3 DNA sequence: TGTGCCAGCTGCTGGGGCACAGGGGTGATTAACACTGAAGCTTTCTTT. Translated: CASCWGTGVINTEAFF.

The chain joins TRBV14 to TRBJ2-7; 7 positions agree with TRBD1. Germline V lookup: CDR1 SGHDN, CDR2 FVKESK. The CDR3 consists of 15 residues. V lost 1 base to trimming and J lost 3 bases; unmatched junction nucleotides: 6. CDR3 DNA sequence: TGTGCCAGCAGCCAAGGACAGGGTTACAACTACGAGCAGTACTTC. The encoded protein is CASSQGQGYNYEQYF.

V usage is TRBV5-1 and J usage is TRBJ2-7; D possibly corresponds to TRBD1 (6 bases). The CDR3 covers 14 residues. V was cut by 5 bases and J by 2 bases, with 14 bases left in between. Germline lookup yields CDR1 SGHRS and CDR2 YFSETQ. The CDR3 loop reads CASSPGAIPYEQYF. The CDR3 nucleotides are TGCGCCAGCAGTCCAGGGGCCATACCCTACGAGCAGTACTTC.

The J gene is TRBJ2-5, the V gene TRBV12-5, with 10 bases identical to TRBD2. Germline V gene sequence: CDR1 LGHNT, CDR2 FRNRAP. The CDR3 contains 16 residues. Trimming took 1 base from V and 1 from J; bases not matched to a gene: 3. The CDR3 DNA reads as TGTGCTAGTGGTTTGGGTACTAGCGGGGTCCAAGAGACCCAGTACTTC. Protein product: CASGLGTSGVQETQYF.

This clone was counted a few times. This chain connects TRBV7-2 to TRBJ1-2; D is perhaps TRBD1 (6 bases). Per germline, CDR1 SGHTA and CDR2 FQGNSA. This CDR3 spans 14 amino acids. Trimming left V 11 bases short and J 4 bases short, with 20 bases between. CDR3 DNA: TGTGCCGGTGCGAGGGGGGGCGAGAGCTATGGCTACACCTTC. It yields the protein CAGARGGESYGYTF.

The chain links TRBV19 to TRBJ1-4; 7 nucleotides align to TRBD1. J lost 8 bases, V lost 5 bases, and 8 bases had no gene match. This CDR3 has 14 amino acids. In germline, CDR1 is LNHDA, CDR2 SQIVND (reference sequence). CDR3 nucleotide sequence: TGTGCCAGTAGTGTAACCGGGACAGAAGAAAAACTGTTTTTT. It is translated as CASSVTGTEEKLFF. The variable domain in full, completed from reference TRBV19 and TRBJ1-4, reads DGGITQSPKYLFRKEGQNVTLSCEQNLNHDAMYWYRQDPGQGLRLIYYSQIVNDFQKGDIAEGYSVSREKKESFPLTVTSAQKNPTAFYLCASSVTGTEEKLFFGSGTQLSVL.

The chain is built from TRBV7-9 and TRBJ1-2; D may be TRBD1 (5 bases). The CDR3 sequence is 15 residues long. The germline gives CDR1 SEHNR, CDR2 FQNEAQ (reference sequence). Trimming left V 5 bases short and J 5 bases short, with 18 bases between. The CDR3 loop reads CASSPVDSSAYGYTF. CDR3 DNA: TGTGCCAGCAGCCCTGTAGACAGCTCGGCTTATGGCTACACCTTC.

The chain has TRBV6-5 and TRBJ1-1, with D maybe TRBD1 (5 bases). This CDR3 region has 13 residues. Trimming took 4 bases from V and 4 from J, leaving 10 bases between them. Looked up from germline, CDR1 is MNHEY and CDR2 is SVGAGI. The CDR3 nucleotides are TGTGCCAGCAGTTCAAGGGGATCCACTGAAGCTTTCTTT. This codes for CASSSRGSTEAFF.

The rearrangement uses TRBV7-9 and TRBJ2-7; 11 nucleotides match TRBD1. The CDR3 extends over 17 amino acids. CDR1 SEHNR and CDR2 FQNEAQ come from the germline V gene (reference sequence). Trimming cost V 3 bases and J 3 bases; bases outside gene matches: 10. The CDR3 coding sequence is TGTGCCAGCAGCTTTCCTCTAAGGGGACAGGGGGGCTACGAGCAGTACTTC. It is translated as CASSFPLRGQGGYEQYF.

The chain joins TRBV30 to TRBJ1-1; tentative D call: TRBD1 (5 bases). V lost 1 base and J lost 2, with 26 bases in between. The CDR3 consists of 19 residues. Looked up from germline, CDR1 is GTSNPN and CDR2 is SVGIG (reference sequence). CDR3: CAWSERYPREGEYNTEAFF. The CDR3 DNA follows: TGTGCCTGGAGTGAACGCTACCCCAGGGAGGGAGAATATAACACTGAAGCTTTCTTT.

V usage is TRBV4-1 and J usage is TRBJ2-5, with TRBD2 matching 7 bases. Trimming removed 5 bases from V and 3 bases from J; junction bases left unmatched: 6. This CDR3 region has 14 residues. Germline V gives CDR1 MGHRA, CDR2 YSYEKL. The CDR3 region is CASSVSGRKETQYF. The CDR3 region has the DNA TGCGCCAGCAGCGTATCCGGGAGGAAAGAGACCCAGTACTTC.

V and J are TRBV5-1 and TRBJ2-1; 8 bases are a match to TRBD1. Germline assignment: CDR1 SGHRS and CDR2 YFSETQ. The V and J ends lost 1 base and 6 bases, in that order; junction bases with no gene match: 9. This CDR3 is built from 16 residues. The CDR3: CASSLRNRGIINEQFF. The CDR3 coding sequence is TGCGCCAGCAGCTTGAGGAACAGGGGGATCATCAATGAGCAGTTCTTC.

The rearrangement joins TRBV7-9 to TRBJ2-1; tentatively, D is TRBD1 (5 bases). CDR1 is SEHNR and CDR2 is FQNEAQ in the germline V gene (reference sequence). The length of the CDR3 is 12 residues. The germline V and J ends were trimmed by 1 base and 7 bases, with 5 bases remaining between them. CDR3 sequence reads: CASSLGQNEQFF. The CDR3 bases are TGTGCCAGCAGCTTAGGACAGAATGAGCAGTTCTTC. Full variable domain (rest looked up from reference TRBV7-9 and TRBJ2-1): DTGVSQNPRHKITKRGQNVTFRCDPISEHNRLYWYRQTLGQGPEFLTYFQNEAQLEKSRLLSDRFSAERPKGSFSTLEIQRTEQGDSAMYLCASSLGQNEQFFGPGTRLTVL.

This chain uses TRBV10-3 with TRBJ1-2, with D possibly being TRBD1 (5 bases). Per germline, CDR1 ENHRY and CDR2 SYGVKD. This CDR3 is built from 13 residues. Trimming took 0 bases from V and 6 from J, leaving 8 bases between them. This CDR3 is CAISESAGNGYTF. The CDR3 coding sequence is TGTGCCATCAGTGAGTCGGCAGGGAATGGCTACACCTTC.

The chain uses TRBV25-1 and TRBJ2-2; 11 bases match TRBD1. The CDR3 consists of 14 residues. V shed 9 bases, J shed 4 bases, and the junction held 4 bases outside the gene matches. CDR1 and CDR2 (germline): MGHDK, SYGVNS. CDR3 in amino acids: CASTGQGGTGELFF. The CDR3 DNA is TGTGCCAGTACGGGACAGGGGGGCACCGGGGAGCTGTTTTTT.

The chain recombines TRBV5-1 with TRBJ2-3, with D perhaps TRBD2 (6 bases). The CDR3 consists of 17 residues. Germline V gene lookup returns CDR1 SGHRS and CDR2 YFSETQ. V lost 6 bases to trimming and J lost 1 base, with 21 bases between them. CDR3 loop: CASIPGTGGEGTDTQYF. The DNA of the CDR3 is TGCGCCAGCATTCCGGGGACCGGGGGTGAGGGCACAGATACGCAGTATTTT.

The V and J genes are TRBV28 and TRBJ2-7; D might be TRBD2 (6 bases). V was shortened by 6 bases and J by 4 bases, with 10 bases between the two germline ends. Germline V lookup: CDR1 MDHEN, CDR2 SYDVKM. This CDR3 is built from 12 residues. CDR3 residues: CASRRGRYEQYF. The CDR3 nucleotides are TGTGCCAGCAGGCGGGGTAGGTACGAGCAGTACTTC.

V usage is TRBV4-2 and J usage is TRBJ2-1; a possible D gene is TRBD2 (6 bases). This CDR3 has 16 amino acids. Germline loops: CDR1 LGHNA, CDR2 YNFKEQ. Trimming stripped 0 bases from V and 6 bases from J, with 15 bases between. DNA of the CDR3: TGTGCCAGCAGCCAAGATAATTACGGGAGAACCAATGAGCAGTTCTTC. It yields the protein CASSQDNYGRTNEQFF.

The V gene is TRBV10-3, the J gene TRBJ1-1; TRBD1 matches 10 bases. Trimming at V came to 8 bases and at J to 0 bases, leaving 6 bases not matched to a gene. CDR1 and CDR2 from the germline V gene are ENHRY and SYGVKD. The CDR3 covers 15 residues. The DNA for the CDR3 is TGTGCCATCCGATTGACAGGGGGCATGAACACTGAAGCTTTCTTT. It yields the protein CAIRLTGGMNTEAFF.

The chain recombines TRBV3-1 (or the pseudogene TRBV3-2) with TRBJ1-6; D ambiguous. The V gene lost 5 bases and the J gene lost 9 bases, with 17 bases spanning the gap. The CDR3 runs 15 residues. CDR1 is LGHDT and CDR2 is YNNKEL in the germline V gene (reference sequence). This chain's CDR3 is CASSSRGGLASPLHF. The CDR3 nucleotides read TGTGCCAGCAGCTCCCGAGGAGGTCTGGCTTCACCCCTCCACTTT.

The chain couples TRBV29-1 to TRBJ2-3, with 7 bases matching TRBD1. Trimming removed 2 bases from V and 4 bases from J; junction bases left unmatched: 6. Per germline, CDR1 SQVTM and CDR2 ANQGSEA. The CDR3 consists of 14 residues. The CDR3 protein is CSVEQGQGADTQYF. DNA of the CDR3: TGCAGCGTTGAACAGGGCCAGGGGGCAGATACGCAGTATTTT.